The sample holds a few counts of the clone carrying this TCR beta chain. Its antigen is still unknown. The germline gene is not matched at one end of the junction; a read error may be the cause. CDR3 size: 15 residues. CDR1 and CDR2 (germline): SSHAT, FNYEAQ (reference sequence). Between 20,000 and 1,000,000 sorted cells, with 10%, 30% or 50% RNA, yielded naive CD8 libraries. Researchers sorted naive CD8 T cells as cells that were CD8+CD4-CCR7+CD45RA+. TCRdb used MiXCR to reprocess the PCR reads, holding one entry per CDR3 protein. The table records approximately 590,000 distinct CDR3 sequences, roughly 27% of them present only once. This sample is part of a study of molecular identifiers for immune sequencing clone quantification. In the study overall: Four of five splits of RNA from about 20,000 or 100,000 naive CD8 cells were sequenced in replicates. Overall study results and limits: Sharing of a barcode by identical TCR molecules could cause highly expanded clone sizes to be underestimated.

This receptor was identified in a human donor in good health. Some libraries in this study had Jurkat cell RNA spiked in. Source material: naive CD8+ T cells from blood, with Jurkat cell RNA spiked in. The subset: FACS-sorted CD8+CD4-CCR7+CD45RA+ naive T cells. The genes are TRBV7-7 and TRBJ2-5, with 11 bases identical to TRBD2. Here the CDR3 reads CASSPTSGTMETQYF. CDR3 sequence (DNA): TGTGCTAGCAGTCCGACTAGCGGGACAATGGAGACCCAGTACTTC.